These T cell receptor beta chains were read from a single sample in a study of regulatory T cells in long-lasting Graves disease. TCRdb fed the multiplex PCR reads into MiXCR, producing one record per CDR3 protein. The sample holds 650,000 to 850,000 distinct CDR3 sequences, 30% seen once. The sequencing used peripheral blood mononuclear cells (PBMCs), collected when the disease was refractory, from a patient treated with antithyroid drugs. Every receptor here comes from a female donor with Graves disease. The CDR3 runs from the conserved cysteine through the conserved F or W. The order of the fields is clone size, CDR3 length, D gene, V gene, J gene, CDR3 protein, CDR3 DNA. A D gene is named only where the DNA matches it firmly. Part of the rows lack a size; the others show once, few, many or a class for expanded clones.

clone_size: -; cdr3_length: 12; d_call: TRBD1; v_call: TRBV14; j_call: TRBJ2-4; cdr3_aa: CANDRGPGIQYF; cdr3_nt: TGTGCCAACGACAGGGGGCCGGGCATTCAGTACTTC
clone_size: -; cdr3_length: 18; d_call: TRBD1; v_call: TRBV20-1; j_call: TRBJ2-2; cdr3_aa: CSARDPQTGTLNTGELFF; cdr3_nt: TGCAGTGCTAGAGATCCCCAGACAGGGACACTTAACACCGGGGAGCTGTTTTTT
clone_size: -; cdr3_length: 16; d_call: -; v_call: TRBV7-9; j_call: TRBJ2-1; cdr3_aa: CASSLVVGVSYNEQFF; cdr3_nt: TGTGCCAGCAGCTTAGTGGTGGGAGTCTCCTACAATGAGCAGTTCTTC
clone_size: -; cdr3_length: 12; d_call: -; v_call: TRBV20-1; j_call: TRBJ1-5; cdr3_aa: CSARYSNQPQHF; cdr3_nt: TGCAGTGCTAGATATAGCAATCAGCCCCAGCATTTT
clone_size: -; cdr3_length: 13; d_call: -; v_call: TRBV20-1; j_call: TRBJ1-1; cdr3_aa: CSASRTLNTEAFF; cdr3_nt: TGCAGTGCTAGCCGCACCCTGAACACTGAAGCTTTCTTT
clone_size: once; cdr3_length: 15; d_call: -; v_call: TRBV14; j_call: TRBJ2-7; cdr3_aa: CASSQKTGVPYEQYF; cdr3_nt: TGTGCCAGCAGCCAAAAAACGGGAGTCCCCTACGAGCAGTACTTC
clone_size: once; cdr3_length: 16; d_call: TRBD2; v_call: TRBV3-1; j_call: TRBJ2-5; cdr3_aa: CASSQFELAGPETQYF; cdr3_nt: TGTGCCAGCAGCCAATTCGAACTAGCGGGACCAGAGACCCAGTACTTC
clone_size: -; cdr3_length: 14; d_call: -; v_call: TRBV15; j_call: TRBJ1-5; cdr3_aa: CATSSTLGNQPQHF; cdr3_nt: TGTGCCACCAGCAGCACTTTAGGGAACCAGCCCCAGCATTTT
clone_size: -; cdr3_length: 15; d_call: -; v_call: TRBV7-3; j_call: TRBJ1-2; cdr3_aa: CASSPSGGRDYGYTF; cdr3_nt: TGTGCCAGCAGCCCAAGCGGGGGGCGCGACTATGGCTACACCTTC
clone_size: few; cdr3_length: 16; d_call: TRBD1; v_call: TRBV19; j_call: TRBJ1-5; cdr3_aa: CASSRPGTGINQPQHF; cdr3_nt: TGTGCCAGTAGCCGTCCCGGGACAGGGATCAATCAGCCCCAGCATTTT
clone_size: -; cdr3_length: 15; d_call: TRBD1; v_call: TRBV7-9; j_call: TRBJ1-5; cdr3_aa: CASSPGTGEGQPQHF; cdr3_nt: TGTGCCAGCAGCCCCGGGACAGGGGAAGGGCAGCCCCAGCATTTT
clone_size: many; cdr3_length: 13; d_call: TRBD1; v_call: TRBV20-1; j_call: TRBJ1-2; cdr3_aa: CSAGMGTGLGYTF; cdr3_nt: TGCAGTGCTGGAATGGGGACAGGGTTAGGCTACACCTTC
clone_size: few; cdr3_length: 13; d_call: -; v_call: TRBV18; j_call: TRBJ2-7; cdr3_aa: CASSPNSGYEQYF; cdr3_nt: TGTGCCAGCTCACCGAATTCTGGCTACGAGCAGTACTTC
clone_size: -; cdr3_length: 10; d_call: -; v_call: TRBV29-1; j_call: TRBJ2-7; cdr3_aa: CSVDRDGQYF; cdr3_nt: TGCAGCGTTGATCGGGACGGACAGTACTTC
clone_size: many; cdr3_length: 15; d_call: -; v_call: TRBV28; j_call: TRBJ1-2; cdr3_aa: CASKGSGGANYGYTF; cdr3_nt: TGTGCCAGCAAGGGATCCGGGGGGGCTAACTATGGCTACACCTTC
clone_size: -; cdr3_length: 12; d_call: -; v_call: TRBV12-3/TRBV12-4; j_call: TRBJ2-1; cdr3_aa: CASSRWGDEQFF; cdr3_nt: TGTGCCAGCAGCCGATGGGGGGATGAGCAGTTCTTC
clone_size: few; cdr3_length: 17; d_call: TRBD1; v_call: TRBV18; j_call: TRBJ2-4; cdr3_aa: CASSPMGQSQAKNIQYF; cdr3_nt: TGTGCCAGCTCACCAATGGGACAGAGCCAAGCCAAAAACATTCAGTACTTC